These T cell receptor beta chains were read from a single sample in a study of response to subunit inactivated influenza vaccine. TCRdb reprocessed the RT-PCR reads with MiXCR, giving one entry per CDR3 protein. The repertoire holds over 450,000 distinct CDR3 sequences, with 10% to 15% as singletons. The material sequenced was PBMCs from blood, taken more than 35 days after vaccination. The receptors were gathered from a man aged 50-59 years who received an inactivated influenza vaccine. Both conserved end residues are part of each CDR3. Not every row has a clone size; where given, it reads once, few, many or a size class.

V gene,J gene,clone size,CDR3 length,CDR3 protein
TRBV5-1,TRBJ2-7,few,17,CASSLGVGGPSSYEQYF
TRBV20-1,TRBJ2-1,few,15,CSARDSFGSYNEQFF
TRBV5-6,TRBJ1-3,-,15,CASSWEQGAGNTIYF
TRBV7-2,TRBJ2-3,few,14,CASSSSGLTDTQYF
TRBV10-3,TRBJ2-1,-,12,CAISEWGREQFF
TRBV5-1,TRBJ2-2,few,15,CASSLAAGTAGELFF
TRBV18,TRBJ2-7,few,13,CASSPLETTEQYF
TRBV11-2,TRBJ2-5,few,19,CASSFRIWGQGRLQETQYF
TRBV20-1,TRBJ2-5,-,12,CSARLVAETQYF
TRBV24-1,TRBJ2-7,-,13,CATNSTRSGEQYF
TRBV6-5,TRBJ2-3,few,15,CASSYLGGGQDTQYF
TRBV7-2,TRBJ1-3,few,15,CASSLGTRTGNTIYF
TRBV6-1,TRBJ1-2,few,13,CASSTNQDTGYTF
TRBV7-6,TRBJ2-3,-,13,CASSRDAGDTQYF
TRBV4-2,TRBJ1-4,-,16,CASSQVVGRSNEKLFF
TRBV9,TRBJ2-1,many,15,CASSARQGGFREQFF
TRBV5-1,TRBJ2-7,-,15,CASSLNAGTGAEQYF
TRBV6-2/TRBV6-3,TRBJ2-7,-,17,CASSYLFGTRISYEQYF
TRBV28,TRBJ2-7,-,14,CASSGLAGSYEQYF
TRBV5-1,TRBJ2-4,-,15,CASSSTPGQVNIQYF
TRBV7-2,TRBJ2-5,many,16,CASSLSLAGGQETQYF
TRBV4-3,TRBJ1-1,few,14,CASSLDRELSEAFF
TRBV20-1,TRBJ2-5,few,16,CSARDPGTGSQETQYF
TRBV24-1,TRBJ1-1,few,16,CATSVGPPGMNTEAFF
TRBV20-1,TRBJ2-5,many,15,CSATSGTGRQETQYF
TRBV20-1,TRBJ2-5,few,13,CSAPPVGGRTQYF
TRBV5-6,TRBJ2-5,-,14,CASSVLRYQETQYF
TRBV11-2,TRBJ2-7,-,15,CASSLSLSDLYEQYF
TRBV5-1,TRBJ2-2,few,14,CASSLVQSFGELFF
TRBV5-4,TRBJ1-3,few,15,CASSLPGQGRNTIYF
TRBV5-1,TRBJ2-3,many,15,CASSRDRGGTDTQYF